This T cell receptor (beta chain) is from a study of Graves' ophthalmopathy and Graves' hyperthyroidism. Study-wide results and limits: Blood was where most expanded thyroid clonotypes above 0.001 frequency also turned up.

This clonotype has a count of ten or more. Its antigen is not known. The authors amplified TCR beta CDR3 regions from RNA transcripts. First-round RT-PCR relied on HTBI primers, and a second-round multiplex PCR came next. Via MiXCR, TCRdb re-called the multiplex PCR reads, giving one row per CDR3 protein. The sample carries about 620,000 distinct CDR3 sequences, 20% to 25% recorded once. The CDR3 is made up of 15 amino acids. Germline V gene sequence: CDR1 WSHSY, CDR2 SAAADI. Unmatched junction bases numbered 6, after V lost 6 bases and J lost 4 bases. The PBMCs had their origin in 10 ml of fresh peripheral blood.

This TCR came from a woman younger than 35 with stable Graves' hyperthyroidism. Some clones in this sample may be carry-over from other donors' samples. Sequenced: peripheral blood. The rearrangement links TRBV10-2 to TRBJ2-2; TRBD1 aligns across 9 bases. The CDR3 spells CASRQGARGTGELFF. In DNA form, the CDR3 reads TGCGCCAGCAGACAGGGGGCGCGGGGCACCGGGGAGCTGTTTTTT.